This TCR beta chain was documented in a study of early T cells in non-severe SARS-CoV-2 infection. Study in general: The input, bulk RNA from unsorted whole blood, was sequenced, and chains were unpaired.

Individual cDNA molecules each received unique molecular identifiers attached to them. TCRdb re-analysed the 5' RACE reads in MiXCR, keeping a single row per CDR3 protein. The table has tens of thousands of distinct CDR3 sequences, around 7.7% seen once. Overall study results and limits: Anti-spike CD8 specificities were favored by VDJdb matching, whose results missed private and CD4 specificities.

The CDR3 loop spans 14 amino acids. Germline V gene sequence: CDR1 SGHAT, CDR2 FQNNGV. The V and J ends lost 6 bases and 4 bases respectively, with 12 bases between them. About this clonotype: Its specificity is unknown.

The sequenced sample was whole blood, obtained at baseline. This clonotype originated in an adult who was a healthcare worker with PCR-confirmed SARS-CoV-2 infection or an uninfected control (not recorded which). The J gene is TRBJ2-2, the V gene TRBV11-2; the D call may be TRBD1 or TRBD2 (5 bases each). CDR3 bases: TGTGCCAGCAGATACCCTGGGGGCACCGGGGAGCTGTTTTTT. Amino acid sequence: CASRYPGGTGELFF. Based on the CDR3 plus reference TRBV11-2 and TRBJ2-2, the full variable domain is EAGVAQSPRYKIIEKRQSVAFWCNPISGHATLYWYQQILGQGPKLLIQFQNNGVVDDSQLPKDRFSAERLKGVDSTLKIQPAKLEDSAVYLCASRYPGGTGELFFGEGSRLTVL.